A single sample gave rise to the 27 T cell receptor beta chains below, sequenced in a study of PD-1 and CTLA-4 blockade in melanoma. Data came from immunoSEQ multiplex PCR; TCRdb stores just in-frame clones and leaves some out. The sample carries 32,000 or so clones, approximately 88% recorded once. The sample in question was CD8+ T cells from peripheral blood, obtained before anti-PD-1 treatment. All receptors come from a human donor with melanoma.

J is TRBJ1-2 and V is TRBV13; TRBD1 matches at 7 bases. The CDR3 runs 13 residues. Germline CDR1 and CDR2: PRHDT and FYEKMQ (reference sequence). Trimming at V came to 5 bases and at J to 8 bases, leaving 8 bases not matched to a gene. The CDR3 DNA reads TGTGCCAGCAGCCCGGGACAGCGGTCCGGCTACACCTTC. Amino acid sequence: CASSPGQRSGYTF. The full variable domain, with the rest looked up from reference TRBV13 and TRBJ1-2, is AAGVIQSPRHLIKEKRETATLKCYPIPRHDTVYWYQQGPGQDPQFLISFYEKMQSDKGSIPDRFSAQQFSDYHSELNMSSLELGDSALYFCASSPGQRSGYTFGSGTRLTVV.

CDR3 region: CASIGQGSDHEQFF. The CDR3 DNA is TGTGCCAGCATCGGACAGGGGAGTGACCATGAGCAGTTCTTC. The chain carries TRBV6-5 and TRBJ2-1, with 9 bases lining up with TRBD1. The junction had 9 bases not matched to a gene; V was cut back by 7 bases and J by 8 bases. The CDR3 is 14 amino acids. Germline V lookup: CDR1 MNHEY, CDR2 SVGAGI.

CDR3 nucleotide sequence: TGTGCCAGCAGAATAGCGGGACAGGGTCAGCCCCAGCATTTT. It is translated as CASRIAGQGQPQHF. The V call is TRBV27, the J call TRBJ1-5; 9 bases are a match to TRBD1. Germline CDR1 MNHEY, CDR2 SMNVEV (reference sequence). Trimming at V came to 6 bases and at J to 6 bases, leaving 6 bases not matched to a gene. The CDR3 covers 14 residues.

CDR3 sequence reads: CATSDGFTEAFF. CDR3 coding DNA: TGTGCCACCAGTGATGGGTTCACTGAAGCTTTCTTT. The chain carries TRBV24-1 and TRBJ1-1, with D hard to call. The V end was cut by 3 bases, the J end by 4 bases, with 5 bases between. In germline, CDR1 is KGHDR, CDR2 SFDVKD. The CDR3 length is 12 residues.

The chain combines TRBV28 with TRBJ1-4; D is possibly TRBD1 (5 bases). Germline lookup yields CDR1 MDHEN and CDR2 SYDVKM. The CDR3 is 15 residues long. V dropped 5 bases and J dropped 7 bases, with 17 bases sitting between them. The CDR3 spells CASSPSRRGGEKLFF. The CDR3 nucleotides read TGTGCCAGCAGTCCTTCCCGGCGGGGCGGTGAAAAACTGTTTTTT.

The rearrangement joins TRBV6-1 to TRBJ2-5, with 9 bases aligning to TRBD2. CDR3 length equals 16 residues. Germline V lookup: CDR1 MNHNS, CDR2 SASEGT. Trimming cost V 1 base and J 6 bases; bases outside gene matches: 9. CDR3 amino acids: CASSEGDSGGEKTQYF. In DNA form, the CDR3 reads TGTGCCAGCAGTGAAGGTGATAGCGGGGGAGAAAAGACCCAGTACTTC.

The chain combines TRBV18 with TRBJ2-7, with D hard to call. Germline lookup yields CDR1 KGHSH and CDR2 LQKENI. V was clipped by 4 bases and J by 3 bases, with 7 bases between them. The CDR3 totals 12 residues. The CDR3 coding sequence is TGTGCCAGCTCACGCGGAGACTACGAGCAGTACTTC. Translated: CASSRGDYEQYF.

This clone was counted once. The CDR3 coding sequence is TGTGCCAGTAGGAATCAGCGGGACTCATTCACAGATACGCAGTATTTT. Residues: CASRNQRDSFTDTQYF. This chain connects TRBV19 to TRBJ2-3, with TRBD2 matching 7 bases. J gave up 2 bases and V 6 bases, and 11 bases lay outside the gene matches. Germline V gene sequence: CDR1 LNHDA, CDR2 SQIVND (reference sequence). The CDR3 extends over 16 amino acids.

This clone was observed a single time. This chain uses TRBV5-6 with TRBJ2-7, with 7 bases lining up with TRBD1. The length of the CDR3 is 16 residues. V was clipped by 1 base and J by 3 bases; unmatched bases: 10. CDR1 is SGHDT and CDR2 is YYEEEE in the germline V gene. CDR3 in amino acids: CASSLQLTGIFYEQYF. CDR3 coding DNA: TGTGCCAGCAGCTTGCAGTTGACAGGGATATTCTACGAGCAGTACTTC.

The chain has TRBV27 and TRBJ2-7, with D unclear. V was trimmed by 2 bases and J by 0 bases, leaving 11 bases between them. The length of the CDR3 is 15 residues. Germline V gene sequence: CDR1 MNHEY, CDR2 SMNVEV (reference sequence). CDR3 protein: CASSLLPTRSYEQYF. As DNA, the CDR3 is TGTGCCAGCAGTTTACTACCTACACGCTCCTACGAGCAGTACTTC.

The chain recombines TRBV29-1 with TRBJ2-3, with D uncertain. Germline V CDR1 and CDR2: SQVTM, ANQGSEA. The CDR3 extends over 12 amino acids. V was trimmed by 5 bases and J by 0 bases, leaving 6 bases between them. For the CDR3, the DNA is TGCAGCGTTAGGTCTAGCACAGATACGCAGTATTTT. Translation: CSVRSSTDTQYF.

The chain uses TRBV7-9 and TRBJ1-1; D not certain. Between the trimmed V and J ends, which lost 6 bases and 4 bases, there was a span of 24 bases. CDR1 is SEHNR, CDR2 FQNEAQ, per germline (reference sequence). The CDR3 is 17 amino acids. The CDR3 DNA reads as TGTGCCAGCAGTCTTACCGAGTTGACCCTCATTTCCACTGAAGCTTTCTTT. Translated, it gives CASSLTELTLISTEAFF.

This chain uses TRBV5-4 with TRBJ2-7, with D hard to call. CDR1 is SGHNT, CDR2 YYREEE, per germline (reference sequence). This CDR3 contains 13 residues. V gave up 0 bases and J gave up 6 bases, with 10 bases separating them. Written as DNA, the CDR3 is TGTGCCAGCAGCTTGGCCGAGGTTCCCGAGCAGTACTTC. It translates to CASSLAEVPEQYF. Variable domain in full (rest from reference TRBV5-4 and TRBJ2-7): ETGVTQSPTHLIKTRGQQVTLRCSSQSGHNTVSWYQQALGQGPQFIFQYYREEENGRGNFPPRFSGLQFPNYSSELNVNALELDDSALYLCASSLAEVPEQYFGPGTRLTVT.

This chain links TRBV6-1 with TRBJ1-5; D is uncertain. Germline-derived CDR1 and CDR2 are MNHNS and SASEGT. The CDR3 totals 15 residues. Trimming shortened V by 1 base and J by 0 bases, and 7 bases separated the two germline ends. As DNA, the CDR3 is TGTGCCAGCAGTGAAGACGGACCTAGCAATCAGCCCCAGCATTTT. Translation gives CASSEDGPSNQPQHF.

This clone is medium-sized within its sample. Other DNA sequences of this sample code for an identical CDR3. The V gene is TRBV19, the J gene TRBJ1-5; the D is unclear. The CDR3 spans 13 residues. The ends were cut back, 2 bases at V and 4 bases at J, with 6 bases in the middle. CDR1 is LNHDA and CDR2 is SQIVND in the germline V gene (reference sequence). For the CDR3, the DNA is TGTGCCAGTAGTATAATAGGGAATCAGCCCCAGCATTTT. The encoded protein is CASSIIGNQPQHF.

The CDR3 nucleotides read TGCAGCGTAGTACCTAGCGGGGGGTACAATGAGCAGTTCTTC. Translating it yields CSVVPSGGYNEQFF. The chain uses TRBV29-1 and TRBJ2-1; 11 bases agree with TRBD2. This CDR3 comprises 14 residues. From germline, CDR1 is SQVTM and CDR2 ANQGSEA. With 6 bases clipped from V and 4 bases from J, the junction kept 5 bases outside the gene matches.

This clone was counted only a few times. The rearrangement joins TRBV7-9 to TRBJ2-2; D unresolved. The length of the CDR3 is 13 residues. Germline CDR1 SEHNR, CDR2 FQNEAQ (reference sequence). Deletions cut 5 bases from V and 5 bases from J, with 9 bases between. CDR3 residues: CASSPTVTGELFF. The CDR3 coding sequence is TGTGCCAGCAGCCCAACAGTTACCGGGGAGCTGTTTTTT.

The chain has TRBV27 and TRBJ1-4; possible D gene TRBD1, 5 bases. V was clipped by 2 bases and J by 3 bases, with 7 bases between them. The germline CDR1 and CDR2 sequences are MNHEY and SMNVEV (reference sequence). The CDR3 is 14 amino acids. CDR3 DNA sequence: TGTGCCAGCAGTTTACAGGGTGCTAATGAAAAACTGTTTTTT. It specifies CASSLQGANEKLFF. The entire variable domain, with the rest obtained from reference TRBV27 and TRBJ1-4, is as follows: EAQVTQNPRYLITVTGKKLTVTCSQNMNHEYMSWYRQDPGLGLRQIYYSMNVEVTDKGDVPEGYKVSRKEKRNFPLILESPSPNQTSLYFCASSLQGANEKLFFGSGTQLSVL.

The gene calls are TRBV3-1 (or the pseudogene TRBV3-2) and TRBJ2-1; D remains ambiguous. The CDR3 consists of 15 residues. V was cut by 6 bases and J by 3 bases, with 15 bases left in between. The germline CDR1 and CDR2 sequences are LGHDT and YNNKEL (reference sequence). CDR3 nucleotides: TGTGCCAGCAGTCCTGAAGTTCAAGACTACAATGAGCAGTTCTTC. It is translated as CASSPEVQDYNEQFF.

This chain links TRBV4-1 with TRBJ2-3; unclear D gene. This CDR3 contains 15 residues. The ends were cut back, 4 bases at V and 0 bases at J, with 11 bases in the middle. CDR1 is MGHRA, CDR2 YSYEKL, per germline. The CDR3 coding sequence is TGCGCCAGCAGCCCACTTCGCCCTAGCACAGATACGCAGTATTTT. Amino acids: CASSPLRPSTDTQYF.

This clone appeared a single time. The CDR3 DNA reads TGTGCCAGCAGTATTTCAGGGGAGGGTTACGAGCAGTACTTC. Its protein product is CASSISGEGYEQYF. The V gene is TRBV27, the J gene TRBJ2-7; D might be TRBD2 (7 bases). CDR3 length: 14 residues. CDR1 is MNHEY and CDR2 is SMNVEV in the germline V gene (reference sequence). Trimming took 5 bases from V and 4 from J, leaving 15 bases between them.

The chain combines TRBV12-3 or TRBV12-4 with TRBJ1-1; D unclear. Trimming left V 6 bases short and J 5 bases short, with 10 bases between. The CDR3 has 12 residues. The CDR3 DNA reads TGTGCCAGCAGGTTGAAGGTTACTGAAGCTTTCTTT. Protein: CASRLKVTEAFF.

The gene calls are TRBV5-1 and TRBJ1-4; 7 bases line up with TRBD1. Germline CDR1 SGHRS, CDR2 YFSETQ. The trim removed 4 bases at V and 7 bases at J, leaving 13 bases unmatched. The CDR3 contains 16 residues. The CDR3 spells CASSQLDRTSSEKLFF. CDR3 nucleotides: TGCGCCAGCAGCCAACTGGACAGGACTTCTAGTGAAAAACTGTTTTTT.

In this sample, this clone turned up once. V is TRBV30 and J is TRBJ2-7; 10 positions agree with TRBD1. CDR3 length equals 13 residues. The trim removed 1 base at V and 4 bases at J, leaving 1 base unmatched. Germline V lookup: CDR1 GTSNPN, CDR2 SVGIG (reference sequence). The DNA of the CDR3 is TGTGCCTGGAGTGGACAGGGGGCTTACGAGCAGTACTTC. Protein sequence: CAWSGQGAYEQYF.

This clone was detected only once. DNA for the CDR3: TGTGCCAGCAGCCCTGGACAGAGAGGCTACGAGCAGTACTTC. Protein sequence: CASSPGQRGYEQYF. This chain uses TRBV5-6 with TRBJ2-7; D is possibly TRBD1 (6 bases). CDR1 is SGHDT, CDR2 YYEEEE, per germline. Trimming left V 4 bases short and J 3 bases short, with 14 bases between. The CDR3 length is 14 residues.

This clone was seen once. V is TRBV27 and J is TRBJ2-1, with 8 bases that match TRBD1. The V gene's germline CDR1 is MNHEY and CDR2 SMNVEV (reference sequence). The CDR3 consists of 15 residues. Germline trimming cut 2 bases from V and 5 bases from J; bases unmatched to any gene: 5. DNA of the CDR3: TGTGCCAGCAGTTTACAGGGGGCTGGGGACAATGAGCAGTTCTTC. Its translation is CASSLQGAGDNEQFF.

The chain employs TRBV7-3 and TRBJ2-7, with 7 bases that match TRBD2. V was clipped by 2 bases and J by 6 bases; unmatched bases: 7. This CDR3 has 14 residues. Per germline, CDR1 SGHTA and CDR2 FQGTGA. The CDR3 sequence: CASSLCGSSCEQYF. The CDR3 bases are TGTGCCAGCAGCTTATGCGGGAGTAGCTGCGAGCAGTACTTC. The complete variable domain, with remaining parts taken from reference TRBV7-3 and TRBJ2-7, reads GAGVSQTPSNKVTEKGKYVELRCDPISGHTALYWYRQSLGQGPEFLIYFQGTGAADDSGLPNDRFFAVRPEGSVSTLKIQRTERGDSAVYLCASSLCGSSCEQYFGPGTRLTVT.